This is a list of T cell receptor beta chains from one sample in a study of blood T cell repertoires in COVID-19. Produced via immunoSEQ multiplex PCR; TCRdb's table is partial and in-frame only. The table lists some 150,000 clones, roughly four fifths of them singletons. Sequenced material: peripheral blood. These receptors were obtained from a human donor in a cohort sampled during active COVID-19. Both conserved end residues are part of each CDR3. A row's size may be missing; if present it is once, few, many or a size class.

CDR3 length: 16; clone size: NA; V gene: TRBV7-2; CDR3 protein: CASSLVADHSYNEQFF
CDR3 length: 13; clone size: NA; V gene: TRBV12-3/TRBV12-4; CDR3 protein: CASSFTEGQPQHF
CDR3 length: 16; clone size: NA; V gene: TRBV9; CDR3 protein: CASSSGLARSTDTQYF
CDR3 length: 21; clone size: NA; V gene: TRBV6-6; CDR3 protein: CASSPRRRTSGRRGTVDTQYF
CDR3 length: 15; clone size: NA; V gene: TRBV19; CDR3 protein: CASSISVAGGREQYF
CDR3 length: 14; clone size: NA; V gene: TRBV11-2; CDR3 protein: CASSLEIGRGKQFF
CDR3 length: 15; clone size: NA; V gene: TRBV7-8; CDR3 protein: CASTPGQGANTEAFF
CDR3 length: 12; clone size: once; V gene: TRBV10-3; CDR3 protein: CAIGGSTDTQYF
CDR3 length: 12; clone size: NA; V gene: TRBV6-5; CDR3 protein: CASCLSGNTIYF
CDR3 length: 15; clone size: NA; V gene: TRBV28; CDR3 protein: CASSLGGGVTDTQYF
CDR3 length: 14; clone size: NA; V gene: TRBV25-1; CDR3 protein: CASSESGKSGIQYF
CDR3 length: 15; clone size: NA; V gene: TRBV29-1; CDR3 protein: CSVEGTGYPAHGYTF
CDR3 length: 13; clone size: NA; V gene: TRBV6-6; CDR3 protein: CASSSPGNQPQHF